These 22 T cell receptor beta chains were all obtained from the same sample, sequenced in a study of CD8 T cells in Susac syndrome. After extraction with the RNeasy kit, roughly 0.5 to 1 ug of the RNA was reverse transcribed using random hexamers. MiXCR was run by TCRdb on the immunoSEQ multiplex PCR reads, yielding one entry per CDR3 protein. The sample yields some 110,000 distinct CDR3 sequences, roughly 95% seen once. The sequenced sample was CD4+ T cells from PBMCs. The receptors stem from a human donor with Susac syndrome.

The chain has TRBV14 and TRBJ2-3; the D gene is possibly TRBD1 (5 bases). The CDR3 has 14 amino acids. Trimming stripped 4 bases from V and 6 bases from J, with 14 bases between. Germline CDR1 is SGHDN and CDR2 is FVKESK. Written as DNA, the CDR3 is TGTGCCAGCAGCCGAGCAGGGAAGAGGGATACGCAGTATTTT. It is translated as CASSRAGKRDTQYF.

The chain employs TRBV2 and TRBJ2-2; 9 bases map to TRBD2. This CDR3 is 15 amino acids long. The germline CDR1 and CDR2 sequences are SNHLY and FYNNEI. J was trimmed by 5 bases and V by 10 bases; bases with no gene match: 11. CDR3 nucleotides: TGTGCCACCATTAGCGGGAGCGCAGGAACCGGGGAGCTGTTTTTT. Its translation is CATISGSAGTGELFF.

The chain couples TRBV20-1 to TRBJ1-1; D remains ambiguous. Germline V gives CDR1 DFQATT, CDR2 SNEGSKA (reference sequence). The germline V and J ends were trimmed by 3 bases and 1 base, with 9 bases remaining between them. This CDR3 region has 13 residues. This CDR3 is CSASHDGNTEAFF. The DNA of the CDR3 is TGCAGTGCTAGTCATGACGGGAACACTGAAGCTTTCTTT.

The gene calls are TRBV29-1 and TRBJ1-1; 10 nucleotides line up with TRBD1. Unmatched junction bases numbered 3, after V lost 1 base and J lost 4 bases. Looked up from germline, CDR1 is SQVTM and CDR2 is ANQGSEA. This CDR3 spans 14 amino acids. The CDR3 spells CSVEAGQGITEAFF. The CDR3 DNA is TGCAGCGTTGAAGCGGGACAGGGGATCACTGAAGCTTTCTTT.

The chain is built from TRBV4-3 and TRBJ2-5; the match to TRBD2 covers 10 bases. With V trimmed by 0 bases and J by 4 bases, 8 bases remained unmatched. The CDR3 covers 17 residues. Germline V gene lookup returns CDR1 LGHNA and CDR2 YSLEER. The CDR3 is CASSQDPLAGAGETQYF. The CDR3 DNA is TGCGCCAGCAGCCAAGACCCTCTAGCGGGAGCGGGAGAGACCCAGTACTTC.

The sample holds one count of this clonotype. V is TRBV29-1 and J is TRBJ2-7, with D possibly TRBD1 on 6 matching bases. V shed 7 bases and J shed 2 bases, with 18 bases lying between them. In germline, CDR1 is SQVTM, CDR2 ANQGSEA. The CDR3 extends over 14 amino acids. The CDR3 DNA reads as TGCAGCGCCACCTCGGGCAGGGGCGCCTACGAGCAGTACTTC. Amino acid sequence: CSATSGRGAYEQYF.

The CDR3 coding sequence is TGTGCCAGCAGTCAGACGACAGATACGCAGTATTTT. Translated, it gives CASSQTTDTQYF. The genes are TRBV6-5 and TRBJ2-3; D gene unclear. This CDR3 is built from 12 residues. V lost 5 bases, J lost 3 bases, and 6 bases lay in between. Germline values: CDR1 MNHEY, CDR2 SVGAGI.

The chain joins TRBV5-6 to TRBJ1-1; 8 positions match TRBD1. Germline CDR1 is SGHDT and CDR2 is YYEEEE. The CDR3 spans 13 residues. After removal of 4 bases from V and 8 bases from J, the junction contained 7 bases not matched to a gene. CDR3 sequence: CASSLTGVLEAFF. The CDR3 bases are TGTGCCAGCAGCCTGACAGGGGTCTTAGAAGCTTTCTTT.

This clonotype was detected only a few times. This chain joins TRBV30 and TRBJ2-2, with TRBD1 matching 9 bases. The ends lost 3 bases at V and 5 bases at J; junction bases unmatched: 10. From germline, CDR1 is GTSNPN and CDR2 SVGIG (reference sequence). CDR3 size: 16 residues. CDR3 protein: CAWRGGNRGLTGELFF. CDR3 DNA: TGTGCCTGGAGGGGTGGTAACAGGGGGCTTACCGGGGAGCTGTTTTTT.

The chain joins TRBV9 to TRBJ2-7, with 9 bases matching TRBD2. Germline CDR1 is SGDLS and CDR2 is YYNGEE. There are 16 residues in the CDR3. The ends lost 0 bases at V and 4 bases at J; junction bases unmatched: 8. The CDR3 reads CASSVEGSGSIYEQYF. CDR3 DNA sequence: TGTGCCAGCAGCGTAGAAGGTAGCGGGAGTATTTACGAGCAGTACTTC.

The rearrangement links TRBV6-1 to TRBJ2-7; D is uncertain. The CDR3 has 12 residues. The germline V gene encodes CDR1 MNHNS and CDR2 SASEGT. V gave up 1 base and J gave up 5 bases, with 6 bases separating them. The CDR3 region is CASSEVGNEQYF. CDR3 DNA: TGTGCCAGCAGTGAAGTGGGCAACGAGCAGTACTTC.

The chain recombines TRBV5-1 with TRBJ2-1; D is unresolved. V lost 0 bases and J 6 bases, leaving 7 bases between the germline ends. The CDR3 covers 13 residues. Germline V lookup: CDR1 SGHRS, CDR2 YFSETQ. The CDR3 coding sequence is TGCGCCAGCAGCTTGGCCAGAAGCAATGAGCAGTTCTTC. Translation gives CASSLARSNEQFF.

This clonotype was detected only once. The chain is built from TRBV19 and TRBJ2-7; no clear D. There are 13 residues in the CDR3. Germline loops: CDR1 LNHDA, CDR2 SQIVND (reference sequence). V was cut by 8 bases and J by 1 base, with 12 bases left in between. DNA for the CDR3: TGTGCCAGTTGGAAGCCGCAATCCTACGAGCAGTACTTC. Amino acids: CASWKPQSYEQYF.

The J gene is TRBJ2-1, the V gene TRBV5-6; 9 bases fit TRBD2. The CDR3 extends over 17 amino acids. Germline CDR1 SGHDT, CDR2 YYEEEE. V dropped 2 bases and J dropped 4; count of bases not matched to a gene: 10. The chain's CDR3 is CASSLGQAGGVYNEQFF. CDR3 coding DNA: TGTGCCAGCAGCTTAGGTCAGGCGGGAGGGGTTTACAATGAGCAGTTCTTC.

The gene calls are TRBV27 and TRBJ2-1; D is uncertain. Per the germline V gene, CDR1 is MNHEY and CDR2 is SMNVEV (reference sequence). The length of the CDR3 is 14 residues. The V and J ends lost 7 bases and 0 bases respectively, with 10 bases between them. CDR3 amino acids: CASNTRSSYNEQFF. In DNA form, the CDR3 reads TGTGCCAGCAATACCCGGTCCTCCTACAATGAGCAGTTCTTC.

This sequence joins TRBV28 and TRBJ1-2; TRBD1 aligns across 9 bases. Germline V gene data show CDR1 as MDHEN and CDR2 as SYDVKM. V dropped 10 bases and J dropped 4; count of bases not matched to a gene: 7. The CDR3 runs 13 residues. CDR3 sequence reads: CATGTGKVYGYTF. The DNA for the CDR3 is TGTGCCACCGGGACAGGGAAGGTCTATGGCTACACCTTC.

This chain uses TRBV19 with TRBJ2-1, with 7 nucleotides matching TRBD2. Per germline, CDR1 LNHDA and CDR2 SQIVND (reference sequence). With 6 bases clipped from V and 6 bases from J, the junction kept 8 bases outside the gene matches. This CDR3 is built from 14 residues. This chain's CDR3 is CASRWGGNRNEQFF. In DNA form, the CDR3 reads TGTGCCAGTAGATGGGGGGGAAATCGCAATGAGCAGTTCTTC.

The chain has TRBV6-1 and TRBJ2-1; 16 bases align to TRBD2. V lost 5 bases to trimming and J lost 8 bases; unmatched junction nucleotides: 6. Germline CDR1 reads MNHNS; CDR2 reads SASEGT. The CDR3 runs 16 residues. The CDR3: CASSTGLAGGPYEQFF. The CDR3 nucleotides are TGTGCCAGCAGTACGGGACTAGCGGGAGGGCCCTATGAGCAGTTCTTC.

The V call is TRBV7-2, the J call TRBJ2-3, with unresolved D. From germline, CDR1 is SGHTA and CDR2 FQGNSA. Trimming removed 5 bases from V and 0 bases from J, with 9 bases in between. This CDR3 has 14 residues. The CDR3, as DNA: TGTGCCAGCAGCGTTCGGCTTAGCACAGATACGCAGTATTTT. This translates into CASSVRLSTDTQYF.

The count of this clonotype is one. This chain connects TRBV7-2 to TRBJ2-1, with D possibly being TRBD1 or TRBD2 (5 bases each). CDR1 and CDR2 (germline): SGHTA, FQGNSA. Trimming left V 6 bases short and J 7 bases short, with 10 bases between. The CDR3 is 12 amino acids. The CDR3 DNA reads as TGTGCCAGCAGGAGGGGAGAGAATGAGCAGTTCTTC. Protein product: CASRRGENEQFF.

This chain links TRBV4-2 with TRBJ2-2; no reliable D call. CDR3 length: 13 amino acids. V was trimmed by 3 bases and J by 7 bases, leaving 9 bases between them. Per the germline V gene, CDR1 is LGHNA and CDR2 is YNFKEQ. The CDR3 region has the DNA TGTGCCAGCAGCCAGACGAACGGCGGGGAGCTGTTTTTT. This gives the protein CASSQTNGGELFF.

The chain carries TRBV30 and TRBJ2-1, with TRBD2 matching over 16 bases. This CDR3 comprises 20 residues. After removal of 3 bases from V and 0 bases from J, the junction contained 11 bases not matched to a gene. Germline values: CDR1 GTSNPN, CDR2 SVGIG (reference sequence). The CDR3 loop is CAWRGTTGTSGRASYNEQFF. CDR3 DNA: TGTGCCTGGAGGGGGACCACCGGGACTAGCGGGAGGGCCTCCTACAATGAGCAGTTCTTC. Full variable domain (missing parts from reference TRBV30 and TRBJ2-1): SQTIHQWPATLVQPVGSPLSLECTVEGTSNPNLYWYRQAAGRGLQLLFYSVGIGQISSEVPQNLSASRPQDRQFILSSKKLLLSDSGFYLCAWRGTTGTSGRASYNEQFFGPGTRLTVL.